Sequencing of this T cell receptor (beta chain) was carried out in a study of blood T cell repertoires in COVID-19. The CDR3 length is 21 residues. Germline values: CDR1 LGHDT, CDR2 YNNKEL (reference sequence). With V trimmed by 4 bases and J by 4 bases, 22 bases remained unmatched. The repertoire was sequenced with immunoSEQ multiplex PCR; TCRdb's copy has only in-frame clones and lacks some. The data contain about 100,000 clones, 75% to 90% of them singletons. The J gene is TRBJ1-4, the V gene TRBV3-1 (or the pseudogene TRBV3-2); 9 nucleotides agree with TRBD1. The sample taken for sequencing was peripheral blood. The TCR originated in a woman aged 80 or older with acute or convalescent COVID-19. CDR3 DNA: TGTGCCAGCAGCCTAAGACCCCCCGGGACAGGGAATTCAGGGGGTAATGAAAAACTGTTTTTT. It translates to CASSLRPPGTGNSGGNEKLFF.